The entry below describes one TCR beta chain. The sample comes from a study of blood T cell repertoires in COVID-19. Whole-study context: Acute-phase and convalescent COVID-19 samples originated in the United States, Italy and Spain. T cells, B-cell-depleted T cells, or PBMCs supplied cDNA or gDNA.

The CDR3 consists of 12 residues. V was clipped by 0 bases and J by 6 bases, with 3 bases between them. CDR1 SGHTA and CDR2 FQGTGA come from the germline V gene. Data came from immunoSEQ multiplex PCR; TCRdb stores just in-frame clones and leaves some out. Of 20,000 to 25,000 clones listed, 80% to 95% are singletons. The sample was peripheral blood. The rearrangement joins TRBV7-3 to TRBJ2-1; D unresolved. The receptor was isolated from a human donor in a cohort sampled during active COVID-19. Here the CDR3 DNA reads TGTGCCAGCAGCTTAACTATCAATGAGCAGTTCTTC. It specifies CASSLTINEQFF.